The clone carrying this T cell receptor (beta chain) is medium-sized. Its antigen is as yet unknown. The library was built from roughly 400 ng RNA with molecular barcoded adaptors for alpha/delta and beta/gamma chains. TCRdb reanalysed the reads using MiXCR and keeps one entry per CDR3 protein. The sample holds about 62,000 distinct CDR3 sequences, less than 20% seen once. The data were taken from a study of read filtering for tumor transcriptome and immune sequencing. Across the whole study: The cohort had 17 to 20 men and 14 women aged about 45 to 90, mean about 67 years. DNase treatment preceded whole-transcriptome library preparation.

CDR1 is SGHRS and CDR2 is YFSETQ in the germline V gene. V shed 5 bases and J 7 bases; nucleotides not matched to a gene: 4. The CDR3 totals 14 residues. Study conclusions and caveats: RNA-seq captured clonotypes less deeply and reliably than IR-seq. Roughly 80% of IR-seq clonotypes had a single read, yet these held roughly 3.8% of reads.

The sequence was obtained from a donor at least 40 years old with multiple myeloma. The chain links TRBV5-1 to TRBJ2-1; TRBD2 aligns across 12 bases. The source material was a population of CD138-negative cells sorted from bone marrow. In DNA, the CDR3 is TGCGCCAGCAGAACCGGACTAGCGGGGAATGAGCAGTTCTTC. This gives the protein CASRTGLAGNEQFF.